This T cell receptor beta chain was sequenced in a study of blood T cell repertoires in COVID-19. Overall study context: Both acute and convalescent COVID-19 samples were obtained from the United States, Italy and Spain. From T cells, B-cell-depleted T cells, or PBMCs came the material, which was cDNA or gDNA.

This clone has just one count. In the original workflow: For nucleated cells, counts were estimated from reference gene primer amplification. Repertoires were generated with immunoSEQ multiplex PCR, while TCRdb's copy carries only in-frame clones and drops some. V, J and clone size derive from that table, while D and trimming were established from the DNA sequence. Seen here are roughly 14,000 clones, 87% observed once, and the top ten hold roughly 17%. The origin of this receptor is a human donor with active COVID-19. The donor label of this sample is uncertain. Sample: peripheral blood.

CDR3 in amino acids: CASSPYRGIAGELFF. DNA for the CDR3: TGTGCCAGCAGCCCTTATCGGGGTATCGCCGGGGAGCTGTTTTTT. The chain couples TRBV3-1 (or the pseudogene TRBV3-2) to TRBJ2-2; D is perhaps TRBD2 (5 bases). Trimming shortened V by 4 bases and J by 6 bases, and 15 bases separated the two germline ends. The CDR3 totals 15 residues. The germline V gene encodes CDR1 LGHDT and CDR2 YNNKEL (reference sequence).